This T cell receptor (beta chain) stems from a study of PD-1 blockade in classical Hodgkin lymphoma. The length of the CDR3 is 18 residues. From germline, CDR1 is MGHRA and CDR2 YSYEKL. V lost 0 bases to trimming and J lost 1 base, with 16 bases between them. Profiling relied on immunoSEQ multiplex PCR, and the TCRdb table lists in-frame clones only, not all of them. Here the sample spans about 26,000 clones, roughly two thirds being singletons. Each and every patient relapsed after autologous stem cell transplantation, and patients got differing brentuximab vedotin exposure. This TCR came from a human donor with classical Hodgkin lymphoma. The chain recombines TRBV4-1 with TRBJ2-1, with D maybe TRBD1 (6 bases). The sequences come from peripheral blood mononuclear cells (PBMCs), collected before the second cycle of nivolumab. The CDR3 bases are TGCGCCAGCAGCCAAGACATCACCCAGGGGTATTCCTACAATGAGCAGTTCTTC. This codes for CASSQDITQGYSYNEQFF.